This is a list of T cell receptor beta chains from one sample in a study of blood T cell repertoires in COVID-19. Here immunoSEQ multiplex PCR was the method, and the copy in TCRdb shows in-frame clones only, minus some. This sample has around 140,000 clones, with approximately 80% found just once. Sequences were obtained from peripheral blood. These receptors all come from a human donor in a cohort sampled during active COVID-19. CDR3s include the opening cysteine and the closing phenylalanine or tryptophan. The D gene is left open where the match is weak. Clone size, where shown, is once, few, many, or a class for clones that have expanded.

CASSLSGIPDTQYF	TGTGCCAGCAGCTTATCAGGGATCCCAGATACGCAGTATTTT	TRBV7-2	TRBJ2-3	.	.
CASSSSRGSVGYEQYF	TGCGCCAGCAGCAGCAGCCGGGGGTCCGTGGGGTACGAGCAGTACTTC	TRBV5-1	TRBJ2-7	.	.
CAISESQGETQYF	TGTGCCATCAGTGAGTCGCAGGGGGAGACCCAGTACTTC	TRBV10-3	TRBJ2-5	.	.
CASSLGAYGYTF	TGTGCCAGCAGTTTGGGGGCCTATGGCTACACCTTC	TRBV12-3/TRBV12-4	TRBJ1-2	.	.
CASSLGQARGAYEQYF	TGTGCCAGCAGCTTAGGACAGGCGAGAGGGGCCTACGAGCAGTACTTC	TRBV7-2	TRBJ2-7	.	.
CASSLWLAGVHEQFF	TGTGCCAGCAGTTTATGGCTAGCGGGAGTGCATGAGCAGTTCTTC	TRBV27	TRBJ2-1	TRBD2	.
CASSLLAGTDTQYF	TGTGCCAGTAGCCTACTAGCGGGCACAGATACGCAGTATTTT	TRBV19	TRBJ2-3	TRBD2	once
CASSQGRIAGGRGKETQYF	TGCGCCAGCAGCCAAGGTCGAATAGCGGGAGGGAGGGGTAAAGAGACCCAGTACTTC	TRBV4-1	TRBJ2-5	TRBD2	once
CASSHGQQHEQYF	TGTGCCAGCAGCCATGGACAGCAACACGAGCAGTACTTC	TRBV11-3	TRBJ2-7	.	.
CASSWTGATGELFF	TGTGCCAGCAGCTGGACAGGTGCCACCGGGGAGCTGTTTTTT	TRBV7-9	TRBJ2-2	TRBD1	once
CASSRNGLAGAADTQYF	TGTGCCAGCAGCCGCAACGGACTAGCGGGAGCCGCAGATACGCAGTATTTT	TRBV7-3	TRBJ2-3	TRBD2	.
CSVLGTSGYEQYF	TGCAGCGTCCTCGGGACTAGCGGGTACGAGCAGTACTTC	TRBV29-1	TRBJ2-7	TRBD2	.
CASSQYRTGTNTEAFF	TGCGCCAGCAGTCAATACCGGACAGGAACGAACACTGAAGCTTTCTTT	TRBV23-1	TRBJ1-1	TRBD1	.
CASSDGLAGGYNEQFF	TGTGCCAGCAGTGATGGGCTAGCGGGAGGGTACAATGAGCAGTTCTTC	TRBV25-1	TRBJ2-1	TRBD2	few
CASSSGTSTDTQYF	TGCGCCAGCAGCAGCGGAACCAGCACAGATACGCAGTATTTT	TRBV5-1	TRBJ2-3	.	.
CASSERRGYNEQFF	TGTGCCAGCAGTGAAAGACGGGGGTACAATGAGCAGTTCTTC	TRBV6-1	TRBJ2-1	.	.